These 23 T cell receptor beta chains came from one sample sequenced in a study of T cells in Graves' hyperthyroidism and ophthalmopathy. The CDR3 regions of TCR beta were amplified from RNA transcripts. Carried out on the TCR CDR3, a first-round RT-PCR used the HTBI primer set. TCRdb redid the calling of the multiplex PCR reads with MiXCR, one entry per CDR3 protein. The top ten hold around 8% of the sample, which has approximately 500,000 distinct CDR3 sequences, 40% to 55% seen once. The specimen was peripheral blood or thyroid tissue (not recorded which). These receptors originate from a woman under 30 with Graves' hyperthyroidism.

At least ten counts were recorded for this clonotype. V usage is TRBV12-5 and J usage is TRBJ1-5; D remains ambiguous. The CDR3 covers 12 residues. V lost 2 bases, J lost 10 bases, and 9 bases lay in between. Per germline, CDR1 LGHNT and CDR2 FRNRAP. In nucleotides, the CDR3 is TGTGCTAGTGGTTTGATTCGTGGCCCCCAGCATTTT. Its protein product is CASGLIRGPQHF.

The V call is TRBV12-3 or TRBV12-4, the J call TRBJ2-5, with 7 bases lining up with TRBD2. The CDR3 totals 12 residues. Trimming cost V 11 bases and J 1 base; bases outside gene matches: 4. CDR3 in DNA: TGTGCCCACGGACTAGTCCAAGAGACCCAGTACTTC. This codes for CAHGLVQETQYF.

The gene calls are TRBV4-1 and TRBJ1-1; D remains ambiguous. The CDR3 is 15 residues long. Trimming removed 4 bases at V and 4 bases at J, with 16 bases between. CDR1 and CDR2 from the germline V gene are MGHRA and YSYEKL. The CDR3 DNA follows: TGCGCCAGCAGCCGAGGAGAGGGCGTTGGCACTGAAGCTTTCTTT. This sequence encodes CASSRGEGVGTEAFF.

A few counts support this clonotype. The V gene is TRBV2, the J gene TRBJ1-6; no clear D gene. Germline CDR1 SNHLY, CDR2 FYNNEI. The CDR3 extends over 15 amino acids. The V and J ends lost 3 bases and 7 bases respectively, with 13 bases between them. CDR3 protein: CASSEVVAANSPLHF. The CDR3 nucleotides are TGTGCCAGCAGTGAGGTGGTTGCAGCCAATTCACCCCTCCACTTT.

This rearrangement joins TRBV2 to TRBJ1-2, with D possibly matching TRBD1 (5 bases). The V gene's germline CDR1 is SNHLY and CDR2 FYNNEI. With 5 bases removed from V and 8 bases from J, the gap between germline ends came to 15 bases. This CDR3 region has 13 residues. The CDR3 protein is CASSQGRQGGYTF. The CDR3 DNA follows: TGTGCCAGCAGTCAGGGACGCCAAGGAGGCTACACCTTC.

This clonotype came up a few times. This may come from a read error, since a much larger clone is one base off. This chain uses TRBV12-3 or TRBV12-4 with TRBJ2-2, with a weak D call TRBD2 (5 bases). This CDR3 spans 15 amino acids. Here the CDR3 reads CASSLRAPVTGKLFF. DNA of the CDR3: TGTGCCAGCAGTTTAAGAGCACCGGTCACCGGGAAGCTGTTTTTT.

The chain joins TRBV10-3 to TRBJ2-7, with D unclear. Per germline, CDR1 ENHRY and CDR2 SYGVKD. V was trimmed by 10 bases and J by 0 bases, leaving 16 bases between them. The CDR3 loop spans 14 amino acids. CDR3 DNA: TGTGCCAGCAGCCGAGCCCCCGTCTCCTACGAGCAGTACTTC. It encodes CASSRAPVSYEQYF.

The chain links TRBV12-5 to TRBJ2-7; TRBD1 might be the D (6 bases). The CDR3 has 22 amino acids. V lost 0 bases and J 4 bases, leaving 34 bases between the germline ends. CDR1 and CDR2 from the germline V gene are LGHNT and FRNRAP. CDR3 in amino acids: CASGLVRDRLVGGGEGPYEQYF. The CDR3 DNA reads TGTGCTAGTGGTTTGGTACGAGACAGGCTCGTCGGTGGGGGCGAGGGCCCGTACGAGCAGTACTTC.

The chain carries TRBV12-3 or TRBV12-4 and TRBJ1-3; unclear D gene. The V end was cut by 4 bases, the J end by 7 bases, with 14 bases between. The CDR3 covers 14 residues. CDR3: CASSSLAGVNTIYF. CDR3 DNA sequence: TGTGCCAGCAGTTCCCTAGCGGGAGTGAACACCATATATTTT.

A few counts support this clonotype. The chain uses TRBV5-1 and TRBJ1-5; 9 bases fit TRBD1. Judging by the DNA end, TRBJ2-3 fits better; the J call may be wrong. CDR1 and CDR2 (germline): SGHRS, YFSETQ. This CDR3 has 14 residues. The CDR3 is CASSWDRDTDTQYF. CDR3 DNA sequence: TGCGCCAGCAGCTGGGACAGGGACACAGATACGCAGTATTTT.

Details on this clonotype: The junction shows a germline mismatch at one end, possibly a read error. V usage is TRBV18 and J usage is TRBJ1-6; D ambiguous. Germline loops: CDR1 KGHSH, CDR2 LQKENI. The CDR3 length is 12 residues. CDR3 sequence (DNA): TGTGCCAACTCACCGGGTAATTCACCCCTCCACTTT. This codes for CANSPGNSPLHF. The variable domain in full, completed from reference TRBV18 and TRBJ1-6, reads NAGVMQNPRHLVRRRGQEARLRCSPMKGHSHVYWYRQLPEEGLKFMVYLQKENIIDESGMPKERFSAEFPKEGPSILRIQQVVRGDSAAYFCANSPGNSPLHFGNGTRLTVT.

Many counts were recorded for this clonotype. The chain joins TRBV11-2 to TRBJ2-5; tentatively, D is TRBD2 (5 bases). The CDR3 sequence is 16 residues long. Trimming stripped 1 base from V and 0 bases from J, with 12 bases between. Per the germline V gene, CDR1 is SGHAT and CDR2 is FQNNGV. DNA for the CDR3: TGTGCCAGCAGCTTAGTGGGAGCAGAAGACCAAGAGACCCAGTACTTC. This codes for CASSLVGAEDQETQYF.

At least ten counts were recorded for this clonotype. The chain uses TRBV6-5 and TRBJ2-7; D assignment may be TRBD1 or TRBD2 (5 bases each). This CDR3 has 15 amino acids. Trimming removed 5 bases at V and 3 bases at J, with 17 bases between. CDR1 and CDR2 from the germline V gene are MNHEY and SVGAGI. Written as DNA, the CDR3 is TGTGCCAGCAGTATTGGGTTCGGGGACGTCTACGAGCAGTACTTC. Its protein is CASSIGFGDVYEQYF.

The chain couples TRBV20-1 to TRBJ2-5, with TRBD2 identical over 11 bases. Germline trimming cut 0 bases from V and 5 bases from J; bases unmatched to any gene: 8. The germline CDR1 and CDR2 sequences are DFQATT and SNEGSKA (reference sequence). The CDR3 spans 16 residues. CDR3 loop: CSARDTTSGRSETQYF. The DNA for the CDR3 is TGCAGTGCTAGAGATACAACTAGCGGGAGAAGTGAGACCCAGTACTTC.

The CDR3 is CASSPGGPPWEQYF. CDR3 sequence (DNA): TGCGCCAGCAGCCCCGGGGGCCCCCCGTGGGAGCAGTACTTC. The rearrangement joins TRBV5-1 to TRBJ2-7; D possibly uses TRBD1 or TRBD2 (6 bases each). The CDR3 has 14 amino acids. Germline V CDR1 and CDR2: SGHRS, YFSETQ. Trimming shortened V by 4 bases and J by 7 bases, and 18 bases separated the two germline ends. The full variable domain, its missing parts supplied by reference TRBV5-1 and TRBJ2-7, is KAGVTQTPRYLIKTRGQQVTLSCSPISGHRSVSWYQQTPGQGLQFLFEYFSETQRNKGNFPGRFSGRQFSNSRSEMNVSTLELGDSALYLCASSPGGPPWEQYFGPGTRLTVT.

The genes are TRBV6-5 and TRBJ2-7, with 7 bases matching TRBD1. Trimming took 4 bases from V and 4 from J; bases not matched to a gene: 7. The CDR3 sequence is 14 residues long. The V gene's germline CDR1 is MNHEY and CDR2 SVGAGI. The CDR3 protein is CASSSKQGKYEQYF. CDR3 bases: TGTGCCAGCAGTTCGAAACAGGGGAAATACGAGCAGTACTTC.

This clonotype showed up many times. This chain joins TRBV2 and TRBJ2-7, with 7 bases matching TRBD1. CDR3 length: 16 amino acids. CDR1 and CDR2 from the germline V gene are SNHLY and FYNNEI. J was trimmed by 1 base and V by 7 bases; bases with no gene match: 13. CDR3 sequence: CASTPRLGQTSYEQYF. CDR3 nucleotides: TGTGCCAGCACCCCTCGGTTGGGACAGACTTCCTACGAGCAGTACTTC. The full variable domain, completed using reference TRBV2 and TRBJ2-7, is EPEVTQTPSHQVTQMGQEVILRCVPISNHLYFYWYRQILGQKVEFLVSFYNNEISEKSEIFDDQFSVERPDGSNFTLKIRSTKLEDSAMYFCASTPRLGQTSYEQYFGPGTRLTVT.

V gene TRBV7-6 combines with J gene TRBJ2-7; D remains ambiguous. This CDR3 region has 11 residues. The germline V and J ends were trimmed by 6 bases and 8 bases, with 11 bases remaining between them. Per germline, CDR1 SGHVS and CDR2 FNYEAQ. DNA of the CDR3: TGTGCCAGCAGAGATAAGAGACAGCAGTACTTC. This codes for CASRDKRQQYF.

The rearrangement joins TRBV14 to TRBJ1-3; D not certain. The CDR3 is 16 residues long. Between the trimmed V and J ends, which lost 2 bases and 8 bases, there was a span of 19 bases. The germline gives CDR1 SGHDN, CDR2 FVKESK. CDR3 DNA sequence: TGTGCCAGCAGCCAACTCATCAGTCCGGATGGCTACACCATATATTTT. Residues: CASSQLISPDGYTIYF.

This clonotype was recorded many times. The rearrangement uses TRBV4-2 and TRBJ2-7; 12 bases align to TRBD2. The germline V gene encodes CDR1 LGHNA and CDR2 YNFKEQ. This CDR3 has 14 amino acids. Trimming took 10 bases from V and 5 from J; bases not matched to a gene: 9. The CDR3 coding sequence is TGTGCCACCCAACCCCGACTAGCGGGAGACGAGCAGTACTTC. Residues: CATQPRLAGDEQYF.

The J gene is TRBJ2-3, the V gene TRBV12-3 or TRBV12-4, with D unclear. Trimming took 7 bases from V and 2 from J, leaving 16 bases between them. The CDR3 is 15 amino acids. CDR3 protein: CASTPSRTNTDTQYF. The CDR3 DNA reads as TGTGCCAGCACCCCCTCGCGAACTAACACAGATACGCAGTATTTT.

This clonotype was seen a few times. The chain couples TRBV25-1 to TRBJ2-1; D unclear. V lost 3 bases to trimming and J lost 8 bases, with 2 bases between them. The CDR3 consists of 10 residues. From germline, CDR1 is MGHDK and CDR2 SYGVNS. In nucleotides, the CDR3 is TGTGCCAGCAGTGAGGATGAGCAGTTCTTC. This gives the protein CASSEDEQFF.

The chain combines TRBV24-1 with TRBJ2-5; 12 nucleotides match TRBD1. V dropped 1 base and J dropped 4; count of bases not matched to a gene: 3. CDR1 and CDR2 from the germline V gene are KGHDR and SFDVKD. The CDR3 totals 16 residues. This chain's CDR3 is CATSDFGTGGGETQYF. In DNA form, the CDR3 reads TGTGCCACCAGTGATTTCGGGACAGGGGGCGGAGAGACCCAGTACTTC.